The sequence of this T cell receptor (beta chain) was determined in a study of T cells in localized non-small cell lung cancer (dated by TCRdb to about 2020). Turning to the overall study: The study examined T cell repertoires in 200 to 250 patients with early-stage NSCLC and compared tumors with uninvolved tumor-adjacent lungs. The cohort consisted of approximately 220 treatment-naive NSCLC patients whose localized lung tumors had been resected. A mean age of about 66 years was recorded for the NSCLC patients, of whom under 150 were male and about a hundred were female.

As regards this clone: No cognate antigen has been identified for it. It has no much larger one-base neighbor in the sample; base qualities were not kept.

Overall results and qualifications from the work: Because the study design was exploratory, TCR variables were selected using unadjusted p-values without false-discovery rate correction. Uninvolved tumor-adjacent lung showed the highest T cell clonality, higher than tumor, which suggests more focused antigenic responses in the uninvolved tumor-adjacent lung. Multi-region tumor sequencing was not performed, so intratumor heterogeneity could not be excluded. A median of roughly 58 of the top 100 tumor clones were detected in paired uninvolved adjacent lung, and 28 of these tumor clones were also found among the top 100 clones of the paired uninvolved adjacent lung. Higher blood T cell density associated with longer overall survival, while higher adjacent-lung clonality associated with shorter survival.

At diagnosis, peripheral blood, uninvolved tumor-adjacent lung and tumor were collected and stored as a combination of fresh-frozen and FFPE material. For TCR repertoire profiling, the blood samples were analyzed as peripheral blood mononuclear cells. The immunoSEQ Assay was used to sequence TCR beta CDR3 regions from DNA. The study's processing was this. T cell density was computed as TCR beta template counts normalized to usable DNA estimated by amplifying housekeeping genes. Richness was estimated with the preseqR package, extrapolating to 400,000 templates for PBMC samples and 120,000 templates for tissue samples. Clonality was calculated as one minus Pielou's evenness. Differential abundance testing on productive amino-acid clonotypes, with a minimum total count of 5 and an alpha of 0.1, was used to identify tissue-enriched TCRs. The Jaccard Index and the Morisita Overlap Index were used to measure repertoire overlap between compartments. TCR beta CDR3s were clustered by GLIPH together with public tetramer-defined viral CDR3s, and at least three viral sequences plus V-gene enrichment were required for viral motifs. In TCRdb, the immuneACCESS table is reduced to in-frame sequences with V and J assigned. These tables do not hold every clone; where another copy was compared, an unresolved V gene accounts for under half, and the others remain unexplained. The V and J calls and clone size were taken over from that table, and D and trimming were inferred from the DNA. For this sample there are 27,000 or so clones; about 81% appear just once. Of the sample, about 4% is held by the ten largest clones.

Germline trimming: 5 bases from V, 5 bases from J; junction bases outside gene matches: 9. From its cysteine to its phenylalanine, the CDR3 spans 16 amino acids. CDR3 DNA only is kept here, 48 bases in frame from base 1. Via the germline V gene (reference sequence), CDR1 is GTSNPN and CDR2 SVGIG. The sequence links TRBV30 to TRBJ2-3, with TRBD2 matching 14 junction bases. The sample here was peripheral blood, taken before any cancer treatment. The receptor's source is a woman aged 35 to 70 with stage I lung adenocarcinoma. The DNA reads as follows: TGTGCCTGGGGACGGGGACTAGCGGGGGCCGGAGATACGCAGTATTTT. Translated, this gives CAWGRGLAGAGDTQYF. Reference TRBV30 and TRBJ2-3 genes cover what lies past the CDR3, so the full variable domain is SQTIHQWPATLVQPVGSPLSLECTVEGTSNPNLYWYRQAAGRGLQLLFYSVGIGQISSEVPQNLSASRPQDRQFILSSKKLLLSDSGFYLCAWGRGLAGAGDTQYFGPGTRLTVL.